This T cell receptor beta chain was identified in a study of blood T cell repertoires in COVID-19. About the research overall: Spain, Italy and the United States supplied samples that represented acute and convalescent COVID-19. The cDNA or gDNA used as material had been derived from T cells, B-cell-depleted T cells, or PBMCs.

Per the original methods: Estimation of nucleated cell counts was performed using reference gene primer amplification. The data were produced by immunoSEQ multiplex PCR, yet TCRdb's version contains in-frame clones alone and is incomplete. Clone size and V and J calls were adopted from that table, with D and trimming inferred from the DNA. The sample includes roughly 120,000 clones, 87% of them seen just once. The germline V gene encodes CDR1 LGHNA and CDR2 YSLEER. V gave up 4 bases and J gave up 2 bases, with 8 bases separating them. The CDR3 extends over 13 amino acids. The chain combines TRBV4-3 with TRBJ2-5, with D unresolved. The receptor was derived from a woman aged 45 to 65 with acute or convalescent COVID-19. The sequencing sample was made of peripheral blood. DNA for the CDR3: TGCGCCAGCAGCCTGCAGAAACAAGAGACCCAGTACTTC. Protein: CASSLQKQETQYF.